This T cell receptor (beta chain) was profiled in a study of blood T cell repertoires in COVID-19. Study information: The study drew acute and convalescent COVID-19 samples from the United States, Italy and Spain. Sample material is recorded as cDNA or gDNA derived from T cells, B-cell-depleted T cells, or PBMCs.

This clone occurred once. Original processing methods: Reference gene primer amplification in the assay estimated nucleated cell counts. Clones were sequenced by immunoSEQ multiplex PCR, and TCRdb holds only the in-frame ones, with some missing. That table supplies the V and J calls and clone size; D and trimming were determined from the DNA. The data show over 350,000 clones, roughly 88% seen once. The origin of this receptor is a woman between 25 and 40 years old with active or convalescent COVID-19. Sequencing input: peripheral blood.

CDR3 in amino acids: CASSLGGAENYGYTF. DNA for the CDR3: TGTGCCAGCAGCCTAGGCGGGGCAGAAAACTATGGCTACACCTTC. This chain connects TRBV6-5 to TRBJ1-2, with D tentatively TRBD1 (5 bases). Trimming shortened V by 6 bases and J by 2 bases, and 16 bases separated the two germline ends. The CDR3 is made up of 15 amino acids. Germline CDR1 MNHEY, CDR2 SVGAGI.